Many counts were recorded for the clone carrying this T cell receptor (beta chain). TCRdb processed the 5' RACE reads anew with MiXCR; each CDR3 protein has one entry. This table has 40,000 or so distinct CDR3 sequences, around 7.5% appearing once. This specimen comes from a study of spatial heterogeneity in lung cancer. The sample's time point: sample taken at primary tumor resection. V shed 4 bases and J shed 2 bases, with 12 bases lying between them. The CDR3 sequence is 15 residues long. Germline V lookup: CDR1 SGHTA, CDR2 FQGNSA. The sequence came from a male donor with early-stage non-small cell lung cancer. The chain joins TRBV7-2 to TRBJ1-3; possibly TRBD1 for D (6 bases). Specimen: PBMCs, collected at surgery. DNA for the CDR3: TGTGCCAGCAGCTCGAAGACAGGAGCTGGAAACACCATATATTTT. Residues: CASSSKTGAGNTIYF.